The present T cell receptor beta chain was sequenced within a study of blood T cell repertoires in COVID-19. On the study more broadly: COVID-19 samples, acute and convalescent, were from the United States, Italy and Spain.

CDR1 KGHSH and CDR2 LQKENI come from the germline V gene. CDR3 length: 14 amino acids. The V and J ends lost 6 bases and 6 bases, in that order; junction bases with no gene match: 10. In the original workflow: By means of reference gene primer amplification, nucleated cell counts were estimated. Here immunoSEQ multiplex PCR was the method, and the copy in TCRdb shows in-frame clones only, minus some. The D gene and trimming were derived from the DNA, and the V and J assignments and clone size from that table. The data hold 100,000 or so clones, with about nine tenths observed a single time. The rearrangement joins TRBV18 to TRBJ1-1; TRBD1 agrees at 7 bases. This TCR derives from a man in his sixties with acute or convalescent COVID-19. Sequenced input: peripheral blood. CDR3 sequence: CASSRLEGGAEAFF. CDR3 nucleotides: TGTGCCAGCTCGCGTCTCGAAGGGGGCGCTGAAGCTTTCTTT.